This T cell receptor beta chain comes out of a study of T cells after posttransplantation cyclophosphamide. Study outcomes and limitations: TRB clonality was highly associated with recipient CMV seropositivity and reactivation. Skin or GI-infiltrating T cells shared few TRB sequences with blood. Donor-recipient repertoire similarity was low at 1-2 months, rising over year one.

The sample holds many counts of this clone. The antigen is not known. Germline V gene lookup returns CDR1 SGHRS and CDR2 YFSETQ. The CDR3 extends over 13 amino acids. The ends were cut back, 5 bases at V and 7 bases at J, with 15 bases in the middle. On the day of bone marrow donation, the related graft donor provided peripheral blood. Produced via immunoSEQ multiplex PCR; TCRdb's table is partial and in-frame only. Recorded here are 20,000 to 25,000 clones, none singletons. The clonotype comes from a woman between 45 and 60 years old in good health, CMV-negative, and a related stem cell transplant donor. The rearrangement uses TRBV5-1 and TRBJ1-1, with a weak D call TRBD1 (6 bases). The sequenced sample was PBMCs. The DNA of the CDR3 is TGCGCCAGCAGTTCTACTCCACAGGGTGAAGCTTTCTTT. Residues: CASSSTPQGEAFF.